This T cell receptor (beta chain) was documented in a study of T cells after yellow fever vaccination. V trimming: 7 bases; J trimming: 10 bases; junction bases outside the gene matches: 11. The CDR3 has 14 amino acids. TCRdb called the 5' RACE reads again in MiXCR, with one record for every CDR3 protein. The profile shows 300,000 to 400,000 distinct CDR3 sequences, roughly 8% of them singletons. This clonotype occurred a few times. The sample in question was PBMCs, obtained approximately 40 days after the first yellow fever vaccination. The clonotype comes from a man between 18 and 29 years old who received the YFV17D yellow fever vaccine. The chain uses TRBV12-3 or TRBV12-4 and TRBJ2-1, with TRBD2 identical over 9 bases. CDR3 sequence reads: CASMFSGGVGEQFF. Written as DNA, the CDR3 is TGTGCCAGCATGTTTAGCGGGGGAGTCGGGGAGCAGTTCTTC.